In its sample, the clone carrying this TCR beta chain was seen many times. As yet, its antigen is unknown. Germline V gene sequence: CDR1 SGHRS, CDR2 YFSETQ. V lost 2 bases, J lost 3 bases, and 9 bases lay in between. This CDR3 is built from 14 residues. No donor was unhealthy or non-Caucasian. These data come from a study of identical twins. Using its own MiXCR run on the 5' RACE reads, TCRdb lists one record per CDR3 protein. This table has 310,000 or so distinct CDR3 sequences, around 8.8% appearing once. General observations from the study: Cord blood beta clonotypes that were abundant carried fewer insertions, and memory repertoires showed no such trend.

The data were also submitted as part of a second study, on yellow fever vaccine responses in identical twins. That work states: Twin vaccine T cell responses reportedly seemed partly convergent, partly personalized.

The sequenced sample was memory (CD45RO+) T cells sorted from blood. This clonotype was sampled from a woman between 18 and 30 years old in good health. The chain employs TRBV5-1 and TRBJ1-5; D remains unclear. The CDR3, as DNA: TGCGCCAGCAGCTTTGACGGATTCAATCAGCCCCAGCATTTT. Protein sequence: CASSFDGFNQPQHF.